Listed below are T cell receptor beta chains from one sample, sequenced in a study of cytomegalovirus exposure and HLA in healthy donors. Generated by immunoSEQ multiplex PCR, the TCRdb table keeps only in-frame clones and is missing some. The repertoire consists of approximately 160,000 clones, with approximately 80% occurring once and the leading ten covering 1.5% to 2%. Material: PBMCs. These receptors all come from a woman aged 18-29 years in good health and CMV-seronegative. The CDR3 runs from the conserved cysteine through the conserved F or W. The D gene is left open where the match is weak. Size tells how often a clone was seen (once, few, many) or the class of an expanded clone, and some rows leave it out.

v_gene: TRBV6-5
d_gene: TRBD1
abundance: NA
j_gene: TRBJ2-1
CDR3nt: TGTGCCAGCAGAGAGGACAGGGGATACAATGAGCAGTTCTTC
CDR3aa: CASREDRGYNEQFF

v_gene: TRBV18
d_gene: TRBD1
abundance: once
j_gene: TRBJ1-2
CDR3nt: TGTGCCAGCTCCTTCATCGAAGACAGGGGAGGGGATGGCTACACCTTC
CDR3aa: CASSFIEDRGGDGYTF

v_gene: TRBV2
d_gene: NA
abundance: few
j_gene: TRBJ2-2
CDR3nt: TGTGCCAGCAGTGAAGCCCAGGGCGGCACCGGGGAGCTGTTTTTT
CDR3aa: CASSEAQGGTGELFF

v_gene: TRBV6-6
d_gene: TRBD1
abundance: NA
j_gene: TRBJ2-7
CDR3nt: TGTGCCAGCGTACCCCGACAGGGGGAGACCTACGAGCAGTACTTC
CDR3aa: CASVPRQGETYEQYF

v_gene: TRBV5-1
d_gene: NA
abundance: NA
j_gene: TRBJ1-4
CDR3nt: TGCGCCAGCAGCCCACAAGCAACTAATGAAAAACTGTTTTTT
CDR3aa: CASSPQATNEKLFF

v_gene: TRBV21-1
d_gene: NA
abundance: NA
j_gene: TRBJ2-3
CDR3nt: TGTGCCAGCAGCAAAGCGCCGCCTGAACTAGCGTGCACAGATACGCAGTATTTT
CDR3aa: CASSKAPPELACTDTQYF

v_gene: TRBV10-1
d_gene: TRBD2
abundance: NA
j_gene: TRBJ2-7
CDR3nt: TGCGCCAGCGGGGACTACTCCTACGAGCAGTACTTC
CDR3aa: CASGDYSYEQYF

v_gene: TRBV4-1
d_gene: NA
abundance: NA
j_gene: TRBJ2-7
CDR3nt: TGCGCCAGCAGGGCAGGGGCGACCAATGCCTACGAGCAGTACTTC
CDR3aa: CASRAGATNAYEQYF

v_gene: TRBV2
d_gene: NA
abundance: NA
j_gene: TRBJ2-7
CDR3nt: TGTGCCAGCAGTGACCAACCCCCGGGCGGGATCTCCTACGAGCAGTACTTC
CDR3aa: CASSDQPPGGISYEQYF

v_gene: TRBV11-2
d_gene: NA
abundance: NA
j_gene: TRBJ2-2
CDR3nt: TGTGCCAGCAGCTTCGAGACTAGGACCGGGGAGCTGTTTTTT
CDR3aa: CASSFETRTGELFF

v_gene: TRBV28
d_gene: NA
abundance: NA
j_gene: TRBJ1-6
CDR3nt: TGTGCCAGCAGTTTATTCCGGGGTGGGGCCCTCCACTTT
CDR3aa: CASSLFRGGALHF

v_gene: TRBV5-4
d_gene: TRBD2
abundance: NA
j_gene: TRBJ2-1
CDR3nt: TGTGCCAGCACCCTCCCCGGGACTAGATCAGTGTCCAATGAGCAGTTCTTC
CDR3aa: CASTLPGTRSVSNEQFF

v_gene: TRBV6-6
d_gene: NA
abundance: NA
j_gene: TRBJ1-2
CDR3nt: TGCGCCAGCAGTTACCGGGGCAGCGGGTATGGCTACACCTTC
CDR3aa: CASSYRGSGYGYTF

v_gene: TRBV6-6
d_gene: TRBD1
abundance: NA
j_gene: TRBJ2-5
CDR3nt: TGTGCCAGCAGAGGGACAGCCGAAGAGACCCAGTACTTC
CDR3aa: CASRGTAEETQYF

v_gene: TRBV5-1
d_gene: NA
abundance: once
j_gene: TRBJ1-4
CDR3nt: TGCGCCAGCAGCTTGTACACGGGTAATGAAAAACTGTTTTTT
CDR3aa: CASSLYTGNEKLFF

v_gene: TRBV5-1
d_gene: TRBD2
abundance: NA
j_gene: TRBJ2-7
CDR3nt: TGCGCCAGCAGCTCGGGGGGGCGCAGCTCCTACGAGCAGTACTTC
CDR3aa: CASSSGGRSSYEQYF